These T cell receptor beta chains were read from a single sample in a study of blood T cells in healthy people across ages. TCRdb recomputed calls from the 5' RACE reads with MiXCR, one row per CDR3 protein. The sample has 910,000 or so distinct CDR3 sequences; 51% are singletons. Sequencing used blood. The receptors derive from a woman in her sixties or seventies in good health. Each CDR3 is given with its conserved first and last residue. D genes are given only for firm matches. Size is omitted from some rows. Given values are once, few, many or a class for expanded clones.

v_call: TRBV15; j_call: TRBJ2-5; d_call: .; clone_size: .; cdr3_aa: CATSRDQGSQETQYF; cdr3_nt: TGTGCCACCAGCAGAGATCAGGGATCGCAAGAGACCCAGTACTTC
v_call: TRBV29-1; j_call: TRBJ2-1; d_call: .; clone_size: .; cdr3_aa: CSVEGRGNSYNEQFF; cdr3_nt: TGCAGCGTTGAAGGCAGGGGTAACTCCTACAATGAGCAGTTCTTC
v_call: TRBV3-1; j_call: TRBJ1-1; d_call: TRBD1; clone_size: few; cdr3_aa: CASSQGQGVNTEAFF; cdr3_nt: TGTGCCAGCAGCCAAGGACAGGGGGTGAACACTGAAGCTTTCTTT
v_call: TRBV3-1; j_call: TRBJ2-5; d_call: .; clone_size: .; cdr3_aa: CASSQEERGKGRIIETQYF; cdr3_nt: TGTGCCAGCAGCCAAGAAGAAAGGGGAAAAGGAAGGATCATCGAGACCCAGTACTTC
v_call: TRBV28; j_call: TRBJ1-3; d_call: .; clone_size: .; cdr3_aa: CASSPPGSAGNTIYF; cdr3_nt: TGTGCCAGCAGTCCCCCAGGGTCTGCTGGAAACACCATATATTTT
v_call: TRBV25-1; j_call: TRBJ2-1; d_call: .; clone_size: .; cdr3_aa: CASSVRDGDNEQFF; cdr3_nt: TGTGCCAGCAGTGTACGGGATGGGGACAATGAGCAGTTCTTC
v_call: TRBV2; j_call: TRBJ1-6; d_call: .; clone_size: .; cdr3_aa: CASKPEQNYNSPLHF; cdr3_nt: TGTGCCAGCAAACCCGAACAAAACTATAATTCACCCCTCCACTTT
v_call: TRBV6-2/TRBV6-3; j_call: TRBJ2-3; d_call: TRBD1; clone_size: .; cdr3_aa: CATCPGTGVFSSTDTQYF; cdr3_nt: TGTGCCACCTGCCCCGGGACAGGGGTATTTTCGAGCACAGATACGCAGTATTTT
v_call: TRBV20-1; j_call: TRBJ2-7; d_call: TRBD2; clone_size: .; cdr3_aa: CSAPSGRGDFYEQYF; cdr3_nt: TGCAGTGCCCCGAGCGGGAGGGGAGATTTCTACGAGCAGTACTTC
v_call: TRBV11-2; j_call: TRBJ2-5; d_call: .; clone_size: .; cdr3_aa: CASSLIVRGPGQYF; cdr3_nt: TGTGCCAGCAGCTTGATCGTCCGCGGACCTGGGCAGTACTTC
v_call: TRBV28; j_call: TRBJ1-5; d_call: .; clone_size: .; cdr3_aa: CASSLGTYQPQHF; cdr3_nt: TGTGCCAGCAGTTTGGGCACTTATCAGCCCCAGCATTTT
v_call: TRBV7-9; j_call: TRBJ2-7; d_call: TRBD2; clone_size: .; cdr3_aa: CASSLGPGGEPEQYF; cdr3_nt: TGTGCCAGCAGCTTAGGTCCGGGGGGGGAGCCCGAGCAGTACTTC
v_call: TRBV29-1; j_call: TRBJ2-7; d_call: .; clone_size: .; cdr3_aa: CSQIPGSHEQYF; cdr3_nt: TGCAGCCAAATACCAGGGTCCCACGAGCAGTACTTC
v_call: TRBV2; j_call: TRBJ2-3; d_call: TRBD2; clone_size: .; cdr3_aa: CASSVGTSGSADTQYF; cdr3_nt: TGTGCCAGCAGTGTAGGGACTAGCGGGAGTGCCGATACGCAGTATTTT
v_call: TRBV4-2; j_call: TRBJ2-7; d_call: .; clone_size: .; cdr3_aa: CASSQGWGDLRLYEQYF; cdr3_nt: TGTGCCAGCAGCCAAGGATGGGGGGACCTTAGACTTTACGAGCAGTACTTC
v_call: TRBV7-2; j_call: TRBJ2-7; d_call: .; clone_size: .; cdr3_aa: CASRGRLKDYEQYF; cdr3_nt: TGTGCCAGCAGAGGGAGACTGAAGGACTACGAGCAGTACTTC
v_call: TRBV6-2/TRBV6-3; j_call: TRBJ2-1; d_call: TRBD2; clone_size: .; cdr3_aa: CASSYLGTSGAYNGQFF; cdr3_nt: TGTGCCAGCAGTTATTTGGGGACTAGCGGGGCATACAATGGGCAGTTCTTC
v_call: TRBV5-6; j_call: TRBJ1-5; d_call: .; clone_size: .; cdr3_aa: CASSLSRWTHSNQPQHF; cdr3_nt: TGTGCCAGCAGCTTGTCCAGGTGGACCCATAGCAATCAGCCCCAGCATTTT
v_call: TRBV15; j_call: TRBJ2-7; d_call: TRBD2; clone_size: .; cdr3_aa: CATSTGLDRVSYNEQYF; cdr3_nt: TGTGCCACCAGCACCGGACTAGACCGGGTCTCCTACAATGAGCAGTACTTC
v_call: TRBV18; j_call: TRBJ2-1; d_call: .; clone_size: .; cdr3_aa: CASSPPNSRPFGQFF; cdr3_nt: TGTGCCAGCTCACCACCGAACTCCAGACCGTTTGGACAGTTCTTC
v_call: TRBV7-3; j_call: TRBJ2-7; d_call: .; clone_size: few; cdr3_aa: CASSPGALGTYEQYF; cdr3_nt: TGTGCCAGCAGCCCCGGAGCTCTGGGCACCTACGAGCAGTACTTC
v_call: TRBV10-3; j_call: TRBJ2-1; d_call: .; clone_size: .; cdr3_aa: CAISASRDGEQFF; cdr3_nt: TGTGCCATCAGTGCCAGTCGTGACGGCGAGCAGTTCTTC
v_call: TRBV6-6; j_call: TRBJ1-5; d_call: TRBD1; clone_size: .; cdr3_aa: CASSYSQGGGEQPQHF; cdr3_nt: TGTGCCAGCAGTTACTCCCAGGGGGGAGGGGAACAGCCCCAGCATTTT
v_call: TRBV27; j_call: TRBJ1-3; d_call: .; clone_size: .; cdr3_aa: CASSNFGSSGNTIYF; cdr3_nt: TGTGCCAGCAGTAATTTCGGATCCTCTGGAAACACCATATATTTT